Each of the 15 T cell receptor beta chains below was sequenced from the same sample in a study of T cells in Graves' hyperthyroidism and ophthalmopathy (dated by TCRdb to about 2019). Library generation was performed with multiplex PCR. Reads for this sample came from an Illumina HiSeq 2000. The TCR beta CDR3 regions were amplified from the RNA transcripts. The TCR CDR3 was subjected to a first round of RT-PCR using the HTBI primer set and the Qiagen OneStep RT-PCR kit. In-frame beta chains were kept once TCRdb had trimmed the public reads at Q25 with fastp and called clones with MiXCR. Each CDR3 protein gets just one entry, which takes the most common genes and DNA from the rows behind it. Across this sample there are roughly 720,000 distinct CDR3 sequences, with 15% to 20% seen only once. Of the sample, roughly 16% falls within the top ten clones. The specimen sequenced was blood. These receptors originate from a man over 45 with Graves' hyperthyroidism.

In its sample, this clonotype was seen many times. The DNA for the CDR3 is TGTGCCAGCAGTTTCCCCCTCCGGGACACTAGCTCCTACAATGAGCAGTTCTTC. Protein: CASSFPLRDTSSYNEQFF. The chain is built from TRBV28 and TRBJ2-1; D is perhaps TRBD1 (6 bases). This CDR3 is built from 18 residues. V shed 3 bases and J shed 0 bases, with 18 bases lying between them. Germline V gene sequence: CDR1 MDHEN, CDR2 SYDVKM.

This chain connects TRBV7-6 to TRBJ2-6, with 11 bases aligning to TRBD2. Germline V gene data show CDR1 as SGHVS and CDR2 as FNYEAQ. Trimming removed 1 base from V and 1 base from J; junction bases left unmatched: 3. The CDR3 consists of 18 residues. The CDR3 region is CASSLELAGVSGANVLTF. For the CDR3, the DNA is TGTGCCAGCAGCTTAGAACTAGCGGGAGTATCTGGGGCCAACGTCCTGACTTTC.

This clonotype was counted at least ten times. This chain uses TRBV29-1 with TRBJ2-1; 9 nucleotides align to TRBD2. CDR1 is SQVTM and CDR2 is ANQGSEA in the germline V gene. This CDR3 contains 17 residues. The CDR3 nucleotides are TGCTCAAGTAGCCCCAGAGGTAGCGGGAGCTCCTACAATGAGCAGTTCTTC. This sequence encodes CSSSPRGSGSSYNEQFF.

CDR3 protein: CASRSTPGLREKLFF. The CDR3, as DNA: TGTGCCAGCAGATCAACTCCGGGACTACGAGAAAAACTGTTTTTT. The V and J genes are TRBV6-2 or TRBV6-3 and TRBJ1-4, with a tentative D call TRBD1 (5 bases). The CDR3 covers 15 residues. Trimming stripped 6 bases from V and 8 bases from J, with 19 bases between. Germline V gene lookup returns CDR1 MNHEY and CDR2 SVGEGT.

This clonotype was recorded many times. The chain has TRBV19 and TRBJ2-2, with TRBD2 matching over 8 bases. Germline V gene sequence: CDR1 LNHDA, CDR2 SQIVND (reference sequence). The V and J ends lost 4 bases and 6 bases, in that order; junction bases with no gene match: 13. The length of the CDR3 is 17 residues. CDR3 in amino acids: CASSSGGRFWNPGELFF. Written as DNA, the CDR3 is TGTGCCAGTAGTAGCGGGGGGAGGTTTTGGAATCCCGGGGAGCTGTTTTTT.

This clonotype was seen ten or more times. The gene calls are TRBV10-3 and TRBJ1-6, with D possibly matching TRBD1 (6 bases). The CDR3 spans 14 residues. CDR1 ENHRY and CDR2 SYGVKD come from the germline V gene. Trimming shortened V by 8 bases and J by 10 bases, and 18 bases separated the two germline ends. The CDR3 DNA reads TGTGCCATCGGCGCGGGGGCGAGGGAGTCACCCCTCCACTTT. Translation: CAIGAGARESPLHF.

This clonotype was counted ten times or more. The chain links TRBV12-3 or TRBV12-4 to TRBJ2-7; D tentatively reads TRBD1 or TRBD2 (5 bases each). V lost 2 bases and J 5 bases, leaving 16 bases between the germline ends. The CDR3 length is 15 residues. This CDR3 is CASSLRDGTFDEQYF. For the CDR3, the DNA is TGTGCCAGCAGTTTACGCGACGGGACGTTCGACGAGCAGTACTTC.

A few counts support this clonotype. This may stem from a read error, because a much larger clone lies one nucleotide away. The rearrangement links TRBV2 to TRBJ2-1, with D tentatively TRBD1 or TRBD2 (5 bases each). V was trimmed by 8 bases and J by 6 bases, leaving 20 bases between them. Per the germline V gene, CDR1 is SNHLY and CDR2 is FYNNEI. The length of the CDR3 is 15 residues. CDR3 sequence (DNA): TGTGCCAGCTATACGGGGCTAGTGGGATTCAATGAGCAGTTCTTC. Its protein product is CASYTGLVGFNEQFF.

In this sample, this clonotype turned up a few times. The junction differs from germline at one of its ends, possibly a read error. This chain connects TRBV2 to TRBJ2-2; D tentatively fits TRBD1 or TRBD2 (5 bases each). In germline, CDR1 is SNHLY, CDR2 FYNNEI. The CDR3 consists of 15 residues. The CDR3 DNA is TGTGTCAGCAGTGAAGCGCTTCGGGGCGCCGGGGAGCTGTTTTTT. Residues: CVSSEALRGAGELFF.

This clonotype has ten or more counts. CDR3 sequence reads: CAWSVGSYEQYF. The DNA of the CDR3 is TGTGCCTGGAGTGTAGGGTCCTACGAGCAGTACTTC. V is TRBV30 and J is TRBJ2-7, with no clear D. Between the trimmed V and J ends, which lost 0 bases and 1 base, there was a span of 4 bases. The germline V gene has CDR1 GTSNPN and CDR2 SVGIG (reference sequence). This CDR3 is 12 amino acids long.

This clonotype was observed many times. The chain carries TRBV7-9 and TRBJ1-2; TRBD1 agrees at 10 bases. With V trimmed by 5 bases and J by 8 bases, 5 bases remained unmatched. The CDR3 is 13 residues long. Germline V CDR1 and CDR2: SEHNR, FQNEAQ (reference sequence). The CDR3 nucleotides are TGTGCCAGCAGCCTCCGGGACAGGGGCGGCTACACCTTC. Its protein is CASSLRDRGGYTF.

This clonotype came up many times. The chain couples TRBV29-1 to TRBJ2-3, with 7 bases aligning to TRBD1. V dropped 7 bases and J dropped 0; count of bases not matched to a gene: 7. The CDR3 has 14 residues. Germline V lookup: CDR1 SQVTM, CDR2 ANQGSEA. The CDR3 DNA is TGCAGCGCGTTCGGGACAGCTAGCACAGATACGCAGTATTTT. Translation: CSAFGTASTDTQYF.

This clonotype showed up many times. The chain uses TRBV20-1 and TRBJ2-3; D might be TRBD2 (6 bases). This CDR3 is built from 14 residues. Deletions cut 3 bases from V and 2 bases from J, with 12 bases between. Per germline, CDR1 DFQATT and CDR2 SNEGSKA (reference sequence). The CDR3 is CSARFSGPTDTQYF. For the CDR3, the DNA is TGCAGTGCTAGGTTTAGCGGACCCACAGATACGCAGTATTTT.

This clonotype has more than one count but fewer than ten. The V gene is TRBV2, the J gene TRBJ1-3, with D possibly matching TRBD1 (5 bases). The CDR3 has 16 amino acids. V gave up 2 bases and J gave up 2 bases, with 13 bases separating them. Germline-derived CDR1 and CDR2 are SNHLY and FYNNEI. The CDR3, as DNA: TGTGCCAGCAGTGAAAGCTGGGGGTTTACTGGAAACACCATATATTTT. It specifies CASSESWGFTGNTIYF.

The chain joins TRBV27 to TRBJ2-7, with D unresolved. Trimming cost V 8 bases and J 5 bases, with 19 bases left between them. The CDR3 totals 14 residues. Germline CDR1 is MNHEY and CDR2 is SMNVEV (reference sequence). This CDR3 reads CASSQREKSHEQYF. The CDR3 bases are TGTGCCAGCTCCCAACGCGAGAAGTCCCACGAGCAGTACTTC.